Presented here are 13 T cell receptor beta chains from one specimen sequenced in a study of monozygotic twins with inflammatory bowel disease. TCRdb reprocessed the 5' RACE reads, with one entry per CDR3 protein and no DNA. Seen in this sample are roughly 160,000 distinct CDR3 sequences; the ten most common clones hold approximately 7.4%. Sequenced material: blood. The receptors derive from a human donor with ulcerative colitis or Crohn's disease, or a healthy co-twin of an affected twin (not recorded which).

The chain couples TRBV5-6 to TRBJ2-5; TCRdb's D call, TRBD2, is unchecked because there is no DNA. CDR1 and CDR2 from the germline V gene are SGHDT and YYEEEE. The CDR3 sequence is 18 residues long. The CDR3 spells CASSLRIAGGPDEETQYF.

The V call is TRBV29-1, the J call TRBJ2-1; absent DNA, TCRdb's TRBD1 call cannot be checked. The germline gives CDR1 SQVTM, CDR2 ANQGSEA. This CDR3 comprises 12 residues. The CDR3 loop reads CSVPQGYNEQFF.

The chain links TRBV4-3 to TRBJ2-7; TCRdb gives TRBD2 as the D gene, but with no DNA this cannot be confirmed. CDR1 is LGHNA, CDR2 YSLEER, per germline. There are 16 residues in the CDR3. The CDR3 here is CASSQGLAGGNYEQYF.

The chain combines TRBV3-1 with TRBJ2-5; the TCRdb call, TRBD1, lacks DNA for checking. This CDR3 region has 14 residues. The germline V gene encodes CDR1 LGHDT and CDR2 YNNKEL (reference sequence). CDR3 amino acids: CASSQVRGPETQYF.

The chain joins TRBV7-2 to TRBJ1-2. There are 14 residues in the CDR3. Germline-derived CDR1 and CDR2 are SGHTA and FQGNSA. The CDR3 spells CASSLVWDNYGYTF.

This chain joins TRBV30 and TRBJ2-1. Germline values: CDR1 GTSNPN, CDR2 SVGIG (reference sequence). This CDR3 has 13 residues. CDR3 residues: CAWMKGINNEQFF. Combining the CDR3 with reference TRBV30 and TRBJ2-1 gives the whole variable domain SQTIHQWPATLVQPVGSPLSLECTVEGTSNPNLYWYRQAAGRGLQLLFYSVGIGQISSEVPQNLSASRPQDRQFILSSKKLLLSDSGFYLCAWMKGINNEQFFGPGTRLTVL.

This chain connects TRBV29-1 to TRBJ1-2; the D gene TCRdb calls, TRBD1, cannot be checked with no DNA. There are 15 residues in the CDR3. Germline V lookup: CDR1 SQVTM, CDR2 ANQGSEA. The CDR3 region is CSVEDRGQGLSGYTF.

The V gene is TRBV29-1, the J gene TRBJ2-1; TCRdb indicates TRBD1, and absent DNA this call remains unverified. Germline CDR1 and CDR2: SQVTM and ANQGSEA. This CDR3 is built from 13 residues. CDR3 residues: CSVVRGIYNEQFF.

The rearrangement links TRBV7-2 to TRBJ2-5; TCRdb selects TRBD1, and the lack of DNA leaves this call unchecked. This CDR3 has 15 residues. The germline gives CDR1 SGHTA, CDR2 FQGNSA. CDR3 sequence: CASSLAGTIQETQYF.

The V call is TRBV29-1, the J call TRBJ2-1; TCRdb returns TRBD1, unconfirmable since there is no DNA. The CDR3 length is 13 residues. Germline V gene data show CDR1 as SQVTM and CDR2 as ANQGSEA. This chain's CDR3 is CSVRATGVNEQFF.

The V call is TRBV24-1, the J call TRBJ2-2; checking the TCRdb D call of TRBD2 is not possible without DNA. CDR3 length: 13 residues. Per germline, CDR1 KGHDR and CDR2 SFDVKD. This CDR3 reads CATSDSLHGELFF.

V is TRBV5-1 and J is TRBJ2-7; TCRdb's D gene call, TRBD2, goes unchecked for lack of DNA. CDR3 size: 17 residues. Germline CDR1 is SGHRS and CDR2 is YFSETQ. The CDR3 protein is CASSLDAVLPSPYEQYF.

The chain is built from TRBV7-6 and TRBJ2-7; TCRdb reports TRBD1, a call that lacks DNA to check it against. Germline CDR1 reads SGHVS; CDR2 reads FNYEAQ. The CDR3 loop spans 15 amino acids. The CDR3 here is CASSSGTDAPNEQYF. The whole variable domain, remainder taken from reference TRBV7-6 and TRBJ2-7, is GAGVSQSPRYKVTKRGQDVALRCDPISGHVSLYWYRQALGQGPEFLTYFNYEAQQDKSGLPNDRFSAERPEGSISTLTIQRTEQRDSAMYRCASSSGTDAPNEQYFGPGTRLTVT.